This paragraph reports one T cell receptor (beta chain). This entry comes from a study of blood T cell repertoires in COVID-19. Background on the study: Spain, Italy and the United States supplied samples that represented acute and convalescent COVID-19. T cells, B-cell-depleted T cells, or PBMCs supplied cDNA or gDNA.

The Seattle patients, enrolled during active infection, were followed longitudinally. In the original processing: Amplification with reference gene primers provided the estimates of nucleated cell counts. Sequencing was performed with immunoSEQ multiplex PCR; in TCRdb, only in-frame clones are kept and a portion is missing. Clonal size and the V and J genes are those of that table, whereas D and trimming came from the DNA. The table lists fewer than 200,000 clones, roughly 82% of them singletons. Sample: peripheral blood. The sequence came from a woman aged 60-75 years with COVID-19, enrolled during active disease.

The CDR3: CASSADTSGGNEQFF. Here the CDR3 DNA reads TGTGCCAGCAGCGCCGATACTAGCGGGGGTAATGAGCAGTTCTTC. The chain joins TRBV9 to TRBJ2-1; 11 bases are shared with TRBD2. After removal of 3 bases from V and 7 bases from J, the junction contained 6 bases not matched to a gene. Germline lookup yields CDR1 SGDLS and CDR2 YYNGEE. The CDR3 has 15 residues.